In this sample, the clone carrying this T cell receptor (beta chain) turned up a few times. The antigen is undetermined. This entry comes from a study of early T cells in non-severe SARS-CoV-2 infection. Study in general: Sequencing targeted bulk RNA from unsorted whole blood, leaving chains unpaired.

Whole-study findings and limits: Comparison of clonotypes with VDJdb favored anti-spike CD8 responses while missing private and CD4 specificities.

Attachment of unique molecular identifiers was made to individual cDNA molecules. TCRdb called the 5' RACE reads again in MiXCR, with one record for every CDR3 protein. The sample includes under 65,000 distinct CDR3 sequences, roughly an eighth of them seen just once. This CDR3 comprises 19 residues. The germline V gene encodes CDR1 MNHEY and CDR2 SMNVEV (reference sequence). V shed 1 base and J shed 0 bases, with 16 bases lying between them. The V gene is TRBV27, the J gene TRBJ1-6; D gene ambiguous. Input material: whole blood. The TCR was taken from an adult who was a healthcare worker with PCR-confirmed SARS-CoV-2 infection or an uninfected control (not recorded which). In DNA form, the CDR3 reads TGTGCCAGCAGTTTATACCCCCTGACGGTCGGCTCCTATAATTCACCCCTCCACTTT. It encodes CASSLYPLTVGSYNSPLHF.